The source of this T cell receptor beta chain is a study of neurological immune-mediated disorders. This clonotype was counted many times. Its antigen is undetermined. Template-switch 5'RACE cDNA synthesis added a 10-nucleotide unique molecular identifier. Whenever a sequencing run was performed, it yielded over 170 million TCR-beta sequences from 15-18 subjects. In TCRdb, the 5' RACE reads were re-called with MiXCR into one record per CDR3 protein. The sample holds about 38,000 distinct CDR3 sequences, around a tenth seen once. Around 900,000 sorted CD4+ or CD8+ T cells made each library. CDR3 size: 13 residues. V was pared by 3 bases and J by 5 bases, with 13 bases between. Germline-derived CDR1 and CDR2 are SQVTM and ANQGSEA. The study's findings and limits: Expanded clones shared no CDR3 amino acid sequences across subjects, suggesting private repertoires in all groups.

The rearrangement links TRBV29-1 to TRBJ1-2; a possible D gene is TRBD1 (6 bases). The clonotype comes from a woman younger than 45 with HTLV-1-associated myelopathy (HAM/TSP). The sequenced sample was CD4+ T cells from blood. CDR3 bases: TGCAGCGTTGATTCGGGCAGGGGATATGGCTACACCTTC. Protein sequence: CSVDSGRGYGYTF.